This T cell receptor (beta chain) was found in a study of blood T cell repertoires in COVID-19 (dated by TCRdb to 2020 to 2021). A note on the overall study: Samples covering the acute and convalescent phases of COVID-19 were provided by collaborators in the United States, Italy and Spain. The material from the prospective study consisted of cDNA or gDNA derived from T cells, B-cell-depleted T cells, or PBMCs. Samples came from the ongoing ImmuneRACE study (first 160 participants) plus 1,254 subjects from 6 global collaborators. Deeply sampled blood TCRbeta repertoires from subjects exposed to, actively infected with, or recovered from COVID-19 were included in the dataset. A freely available public database, intended as a resource for researchers studying the immune response to SARS-CoV-2, is where the repertoires were released. Sample metadata almost always included a de-identified subject ID, COVID-19 status, age in years and sex. HLA class I and class II types, where available, came from metadata supplied by the sample provider rather than from assay-based typing. Results the study describes overall, beyond this receptor: Clinical and demographic metadata were provided uncurated, with the amount varying by source and participant.

The immunoSEQ Assay, a bias-controlled multiplex PCR, was used to amplify TCRbeta CDR3 regions from genomic DNA. The authors' pipeline ran thus. The number of nucleated cells in each sample was estimated by amplification of reference gene primers within the assay. To quantify the absolute abundance of each unique TCRbeta CDR3 rearrangement, sequence reads were collapsed and filtered. For each sample, productive Simpson clonality was calculated as the square root of Simpson's diversity index across productive rearrangements. Not all clones reach the TCRdb copy of this immuneACCESS table, which keeps in-frame sequences only. Checked studies attribute under half of the gap to unresolved V genes and leave the rest unexplained. Clone size and the V and J calls come from that table; the DNA yielded D and trimming. The sample table shows roughly 130,000 clones, and around 90% are seen once. The ten biggest clones cover approximately 3.5% of the sample.

The germline V end is reduced by 6 bases and the J end by 5 bases; junction bases left unmatched: 7. The CDR3 contains 16 residues, cysteine and phenylalanine counted. The retained sequence is limited to the CDR3, 48 bases, with the frame set at the first base. The germline V gene (reference sequence) specifies LNHDA as CDR1 and SQIVND as CDR2. As to this clone: It lacks a known antigen. Base qualities were left out, and no much larger clone turns up one base away.

The collaborating institutions used their own protocols to collect whole blood in K2EDTA tubes. Collaborator samples were shipped for TCRbeta analysis as frozen whole blood, isolated PBMCs, or DNA extracted from either sample type. This receptor was obtained from a man between 50 and 59 years old with active COVID-19. This sequence uses TRBV19 and TRBJ2-2; TRBD2 aligns with 12 central bases. Input material: peripheral blood. The CDR3 region reads CASRPTSGSWTGELFF. The nucleotides read TGTGCCAGTAGACCGACTAGCGGGAGTTGGACCGGGGAGCTGTTTTTT.